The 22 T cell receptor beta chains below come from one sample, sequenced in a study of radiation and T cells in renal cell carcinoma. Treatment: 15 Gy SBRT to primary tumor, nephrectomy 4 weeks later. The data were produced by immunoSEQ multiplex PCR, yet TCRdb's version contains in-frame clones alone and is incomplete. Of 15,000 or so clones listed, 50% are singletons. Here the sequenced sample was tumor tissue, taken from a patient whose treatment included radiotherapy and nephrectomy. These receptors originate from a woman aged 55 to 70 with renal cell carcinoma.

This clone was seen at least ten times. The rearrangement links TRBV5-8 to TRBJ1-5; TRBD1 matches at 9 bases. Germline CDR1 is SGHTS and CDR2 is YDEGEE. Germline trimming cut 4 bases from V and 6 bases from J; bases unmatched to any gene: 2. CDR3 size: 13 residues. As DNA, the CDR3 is TGTGCCAGCAGCCCGGACAGGGGTCAGCCCCAGCATTTT. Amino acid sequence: CASSPDRGQPQHF.

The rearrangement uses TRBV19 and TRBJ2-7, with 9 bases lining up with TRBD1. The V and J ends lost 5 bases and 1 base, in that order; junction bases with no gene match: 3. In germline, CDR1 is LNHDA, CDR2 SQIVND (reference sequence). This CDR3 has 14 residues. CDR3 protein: CASSPGTGSYEQYF. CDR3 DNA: TGTGCCAGTAGTCCAGGGACAGGGTCCTACGAGCAGTACTTC.

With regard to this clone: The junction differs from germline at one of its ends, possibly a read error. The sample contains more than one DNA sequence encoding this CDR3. CDR3 nucleotide sequence: TGCGCCAGCAGCCGGACAGGGGGAATCTACGAGCAGTACTTC. It translates to CASSRTGGIYEQYF. The chain employs TRBV27 and TRBJ2-7; 10 bases agree with TRBD1. The CDR3 sequence is 14 residues long. CDR1 is MNHEY and CDR2 is SMNVEV in the germline V gene (reference sequence).

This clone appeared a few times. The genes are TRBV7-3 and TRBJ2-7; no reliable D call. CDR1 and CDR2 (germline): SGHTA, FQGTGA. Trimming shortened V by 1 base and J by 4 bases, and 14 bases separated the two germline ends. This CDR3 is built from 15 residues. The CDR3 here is CASSLRAGPEYEQYF. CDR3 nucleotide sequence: TGTGCCAGCAGCTTAAGGGCCGGACCGGAGTACGAGCAGTACTTC.

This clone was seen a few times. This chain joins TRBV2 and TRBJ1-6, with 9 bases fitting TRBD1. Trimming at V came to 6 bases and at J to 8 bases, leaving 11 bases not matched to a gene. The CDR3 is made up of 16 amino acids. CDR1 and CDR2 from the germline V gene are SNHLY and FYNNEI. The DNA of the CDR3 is TGTGCCAGCAGCCGGGACAGGGCCAGTAGAGATTCACCCCTCCACTTT. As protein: CASSRDRASRDSPLHF.

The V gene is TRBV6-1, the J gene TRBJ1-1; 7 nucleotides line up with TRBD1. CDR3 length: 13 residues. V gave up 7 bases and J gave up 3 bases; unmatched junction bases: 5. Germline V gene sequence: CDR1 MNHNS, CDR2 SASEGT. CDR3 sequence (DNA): TGTGCCAGCACCAGGGGGAGGGACACTGAAGCTTTCTTT. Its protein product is CASTRGRDTEAFF.

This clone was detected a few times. The CDR3 region has the DNA TGTGCCAGCAGGAGGGACTTAAATCAGCCCCAGCATTTT. It codes for CASRRDLNQPQHF. This chain joins TRBV2 and TRBJ1-5, with a weak D call TRBD1 (5 bases). The CDR3 length is 13 residues. Per germline, CDR1 SNHLY and CDR2 FYNNEI. Between the trimmed V and J ends, which lost 6 bases and 4 bases, there was a span of 10 bases.

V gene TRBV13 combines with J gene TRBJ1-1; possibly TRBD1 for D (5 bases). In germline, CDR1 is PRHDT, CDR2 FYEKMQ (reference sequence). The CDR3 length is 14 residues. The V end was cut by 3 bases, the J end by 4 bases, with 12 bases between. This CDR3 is CASSLGRARTEAFF. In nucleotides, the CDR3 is TGTGCCAGCAGCTTGGGCAGGGCCCGCACTGAAGCTTTCTTT.

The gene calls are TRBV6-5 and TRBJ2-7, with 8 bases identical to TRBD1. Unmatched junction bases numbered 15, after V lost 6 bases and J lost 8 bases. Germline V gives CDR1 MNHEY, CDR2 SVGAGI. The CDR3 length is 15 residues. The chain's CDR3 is CASSRGTGFNIQQYF. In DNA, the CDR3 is TGTGCCAGCAGCCGCGGGACAGGTTTTAATATCCAGCAGTACTTC.

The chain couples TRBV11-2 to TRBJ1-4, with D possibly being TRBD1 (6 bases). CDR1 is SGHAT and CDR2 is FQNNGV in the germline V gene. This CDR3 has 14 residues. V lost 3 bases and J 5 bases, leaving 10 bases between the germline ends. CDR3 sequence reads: CASSFRQGNEKLFF. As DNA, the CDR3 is TGTGCCAGCAGCTTTCGGCAGGGGAATGAAAAACTGTTTTTT.

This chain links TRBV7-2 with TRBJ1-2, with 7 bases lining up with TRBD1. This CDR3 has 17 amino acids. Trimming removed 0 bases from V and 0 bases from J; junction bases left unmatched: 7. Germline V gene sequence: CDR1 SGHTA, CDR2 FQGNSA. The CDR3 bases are TGTGCCAGCAGCTTAGCGGGGACAGCGGGTACTAACTATGGCTACACCTTC. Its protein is CASSLAGTAGTNYGYTF.

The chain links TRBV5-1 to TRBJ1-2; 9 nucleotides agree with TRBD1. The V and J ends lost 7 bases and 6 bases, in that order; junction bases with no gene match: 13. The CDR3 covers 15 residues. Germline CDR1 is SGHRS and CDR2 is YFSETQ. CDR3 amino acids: CASQTGGQGKNGYTF. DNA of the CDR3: TGCGCCAGCCAGACCGGGGGACAGGGTAAAAATGGCTACACCTTC.

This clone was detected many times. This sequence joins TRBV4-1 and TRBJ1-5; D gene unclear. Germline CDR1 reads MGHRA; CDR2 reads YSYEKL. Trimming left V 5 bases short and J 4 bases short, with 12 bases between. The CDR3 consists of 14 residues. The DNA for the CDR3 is TGCGCCAGCAGCACCGTTATAGGGAATCAGCCCCAGCATTTT. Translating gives CASSTVIGNQPQHF.

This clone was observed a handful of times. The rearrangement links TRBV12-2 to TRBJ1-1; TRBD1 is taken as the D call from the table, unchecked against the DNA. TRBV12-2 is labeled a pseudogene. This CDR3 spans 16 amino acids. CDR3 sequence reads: CASREPFQAGPTEAFF. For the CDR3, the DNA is TGTGCAAGTCGCGAACCATTTCAGGCAGGCCCTACTGAAGCTTTCTTT.

CDR3 DNA: TGTGCCAGCAGCCGGGGCGGGGGTGATTACGAGCAGTACTTC. It yields the protein CASSRGGGDYEQYF. The chain combines TRBV7-6 with TRBJ2-7, with 7 bases lining up with TRBD2. Germline CDR1 reads SGHVS; CDR2 reads FNYEAQ. CDR3 length equals 14 residues. Trimming took 5 bases from V and 4 from J; bases not matched to a gene: 8. The full variable domain, rest sourced from reference TRBV7-6 and TRBJ2-7, is GAGVSQSPRYKVTKRGQDVALRCDPISGHVSLYWYRQALGQGPEFLTYFNYEAQQDKSGLPNDRFSAERPEGSISTLTIQRTEQRDSAMYRCASSRGGGDYEQYFGPGTRLTVT.

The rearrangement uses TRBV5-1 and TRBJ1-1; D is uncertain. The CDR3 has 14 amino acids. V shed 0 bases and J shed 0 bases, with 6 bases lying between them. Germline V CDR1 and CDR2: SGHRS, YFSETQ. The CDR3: CASSLESVNTEAFF. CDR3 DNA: TGCGCCAGCAGCTTGGAATCAGTGAACACTGAAGCTTTCTTT.

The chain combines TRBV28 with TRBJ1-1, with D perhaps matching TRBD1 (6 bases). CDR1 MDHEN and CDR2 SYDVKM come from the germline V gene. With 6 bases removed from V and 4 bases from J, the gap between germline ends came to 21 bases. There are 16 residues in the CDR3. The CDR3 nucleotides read TGTGCCAGCAGCTCAGCCGGGGGTGAGGGGGGCACTGAAGCTTTCTTT. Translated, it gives CASSSAGGEGGTEAFF.

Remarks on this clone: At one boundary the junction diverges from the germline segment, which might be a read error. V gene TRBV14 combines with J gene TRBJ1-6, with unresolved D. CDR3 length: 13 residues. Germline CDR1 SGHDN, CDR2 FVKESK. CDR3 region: CASSPIHKSPLHF. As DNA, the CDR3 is TGTGCCAGCAGCCCAATACATAAATCACCCCTCCACTTT.

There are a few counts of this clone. CDR3: CASSTLPPGANTGELFF. The CDR3 DNA follows: TGTGCCAGCAGCACCCTTCCCCCGGGGGCGAACACCGGGGAGCTGTTTTTT. The chain links TRBV7-6 to TRBJ2-2, with D possibly being TRBD2 (6 bases). The CDR3 is made up of 17 amino acids. The V and J ends lost 5 bases and 0 bases respectively, with 16 bases between them. Germline-derived CDR1 and CDR2 are SGHVS and FNYEAQ.

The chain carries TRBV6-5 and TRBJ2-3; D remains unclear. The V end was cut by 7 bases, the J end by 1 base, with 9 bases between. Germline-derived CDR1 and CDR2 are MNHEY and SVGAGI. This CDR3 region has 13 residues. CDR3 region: CASTAPGTDTQYF. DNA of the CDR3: TGTGCCAGCACCGCTCCTGGCACAGATACGCAGTATTTT.

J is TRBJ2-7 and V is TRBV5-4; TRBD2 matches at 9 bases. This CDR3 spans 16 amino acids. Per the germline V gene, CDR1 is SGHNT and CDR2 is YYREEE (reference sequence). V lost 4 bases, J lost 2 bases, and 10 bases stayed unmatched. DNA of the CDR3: TGTGCCAGCAGCCCTTTCAGCGGGGGGAATACCTACGAGCAGTACTTC. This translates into CASSPFSGGNTYEQYF.

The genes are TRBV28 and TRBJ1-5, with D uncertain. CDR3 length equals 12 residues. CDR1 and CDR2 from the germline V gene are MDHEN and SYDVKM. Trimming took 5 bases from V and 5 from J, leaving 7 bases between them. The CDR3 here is CASSAVDQPQHF. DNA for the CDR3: TGTGCCAGCAGTGCAGTGGATCAGCCCCAGCATTTT.